These T cell receptor beta chains were read from a single sample in a study. One entry per CDR3 protein results from TCRdb running MiXCR on the 5' RACE reads. The repertoire consists of tens of thousands of distinct CDR3 sequences, with roughly 28% occurring once and the leading ten covering under 2.5%. Sequencing was carried out using naive CD4+ T cells sorted from blood. The receptors were sampled from a female donor with breast cancer. Both conserved end residues are part of each CDR3. The D gene is left open where the match is weak. Clone sizes are given selectively: once, few, many, or a class where the clone is expanded.

D gene	clone size	V gene	J gene	CDR3 protein	CDR3 DNA
NA	NA	TRBV20-1	TRBJ1-3	CSATSMVSGNTIYF	TGCAGTGCTACCTCAATGGTATCTGGAAACACCATATATTTT
NA	NA	TRBV9	TRBJ2-7	CASGGASGTIYEQYF	TGTGCCAGCGGCGGAGCCTCCGGGACAATCTACGAGCAGTACTTC
NA	NA	TRBV6-1	TRBJ1-4	CASSKLIQGDEKLFF	TGTGCCAGCAGCAAGTTGATACAGGGTGATGAAAAACTGTTTTTT
TRBD1	NA	TRBV7-9	TRBJ2-7	CASSMGQGYEQYF	TGTGCCAGCAGCATGGGACAGGGCTACGAGCAGTACTTC
TRBD1	NA	TRBV18	TRBJ2-7	CASSPEGQGVGGYF	TGTGCCAGCTCACCTGAGGGACAGGGTGTTGGAGGGTACTTC
NA	NA	TRBV20-1	TRBJ1-3	CSALTGASSGNTIYF	TGCAGTGCTTTGACAGGCGCAAGCTCTGGAAACACCATATATTTT
NA	few	TRBV9	TRBJ2-1	CASSVATTGNEQFF	TGTGCCAGCAGCGTAGCTACAACGGGCAATGAGCAGTTCTTC
TRBD2	NA	TRBV5-1	TRBJ2-3	CASSNSGGAPATDTQYF	TGCGCCAGCAGCAATAGCGGGGGGGCTCCCGCCACAGATACGCAGTATTTT
NA	few	TRBV7-2	TRBJ1-4	CASSPDVNEKLFF	TGTGCCAGCAGCCCCGACGTGAATGAAAAACTGTTTTTT
TRBD2	many	TRBV12-3/TRBV12-4	TRBJ2-1	CASSNQKRGYEQFF	TGTGCCAGCAGTAATCAAAAGCGGGGCTATGAGCAGTTCTTC
NA	few	TRBV2	TRBJ2-7	CASSVSPISYEQYF	TGTGCCAGCAGTGTCTCCCCAATATCCTACGAGCAGTACTTC
NA	many	TRBV24-1	TRBJ2-1	CASSVGDEQFF	TGTGCCTCTAGCGTAGGGGATGAGCAGTTCTTC
NA	many	TRBV12-3/TRBV12-4	TRBJ2-4	CASRPSVLTGNIQYF	TGTGCCAGCAGGCCCTCAGTCCTTACCGGGAACATTCAGTACTTC
NA	NA	TRBV5-1	TRBJ2-5	CASRRTIQETQYF	TGCGCCAGCAGACGGACTATTCAAGAGACCCAGTACTTC
NA	NA	TRBV24-1	TRBJ2-3	CATSSMGSTDTQYF	TGTGCCACCAGTAGTATGGGGAGCACAGATACGCAGTATTTT
NA	NA	TRBV6-5	TRBJ1-5	CASRKNGPYGSRNQPQHF	TGTGCCAGCAGGAAGAACGGACCGTACGGCTCTCGCAATCAGCCCCAGCATTTT
TRBD2	once	TRBV28	TRBJ2-1	CASGLTLAGVGYNEQFF	TGTGCCAGCGGTTTAACCCTGGCGGGAGTGGGGTACAATGAGCAGTTCTTC
TRBD1	NA	TRBV5-1	TRBJ1-5	CASSLTTGGDQPQHF	TGCGCCAGCAGCTTGACAACAGGGGGGGATCAGCCCCAGCATTTT
TRBD2	NA	TRBV6-2/TRBV6-3	TRBJ2-7	CASSGGGRLRSYEQYF	TGTGCCAGCAGTGGGGGGGGTCGCCTGCGCTCCTACGAGCAGTACTTC
NA	NA	TRBV5-1	TRBJ2-2	CASRYPNTGELFF	TGCGCCAGCAGGTATCCGAACACCGGGGAGCTGTTTTTT
TRBD1	few	TRBV6-2/TRBV6-3	TRBJ2-3	CASSDRGFVDTQYF	TGTGCCAGCAGTGACAGGGGGTTCGTAGATACGCAGTATTTT
NA	NA	TRBV4-2	TRBJ1-3	CASSWERDTIYF	TGTGCCAGCAGCTGGGAGAGAGACACCATATATTTT
TRBD1	NA	TRBV4-2	TRBJ1-4	CASSQTGSAANEKLFF	TGTGCCAGCAGCCAGACAGGGTCTGCGGCTAATGAAAAACTGTTTTTT
NA	once	TRBV20-1	TRBJ2-7	CSASAGTISSYEQYF	TGCAGTGCTAGTGCCGGGACGATTTCTTCCTACGAGCAGTACTTC
NA	NA	TRBV27	TRBJ2-1	CASSRVRGNEQFF	TGTGCCAGCAGCAGGGTAAGAGGCAATGAGCAGTTCTTC
TRBD1	NA	TRBV5-1	TRBJ1-5	CASSLSPGGRQPQHF	TGCGCCAGCAGCTTGTCCCCAGGGGGCCGTCAGCCCCAGCATTTT
NA	NA	TRBV11-2	TRBJ2-7	CASSLDWAGYEQYF	TGTGCCAGCAGCTTAGATTGGGCAGGCTACGAGCAGTACTTC
NA	NA	TRBV6-1	TRBJ1-1	CASSERGNTEAFF	TGTGCCAGCAGTGAGAGGGGGAACACTGAAGCTTTCTTT
TRBD1	many	TRBV29-1	TRBJ2-2	CSANPGTANTGELFF	TGCAGCGCCAATCCCGGGACAGCGAACACCGGGGAGCTGTTTTTT
TRBD1	few	TRBV27	TRBJ2-3	CASSKRTGGFTDTQYF	TGTGCCAGCAGTAAACGGACAGGCGGATTCACAGATACGCAGTATTTT
NA	few	TRBV7-9	TRBJ2-3	CASSLYSWEGETDTQYF	TGTGCCAGCAGCTTATACTCATGGGAGGGGGAAACAGATACGCAGTATTTT
NA	NA	TRBV5-4	TRBJ2-2	CASSGRTASNTGELFF	TGTGCCAGCAGCGGTCGGACAGCTTCGAACACCGGGGAGCTGTTTTTT
TRBD1	once	TRBV5-5	TRBJ2-2	CASSGTATITGELFF	TGTGCCAGCAGTGGGACAGCGACGATCACCGGGGAGCTGTTTTTT
NA	few	TRBV5-1	TRBJ1-1	CASSLDEGRTEAFF	TGCGCCAGCAGCTTGGATGAGGGGAGGACTGAAGCTTTCTTT
NA	many	TRBV7-2	TRBJ1-2	CASSLVGAGDYGYTF	TGTGCCAGCAGCTTAGTAGGGGCTGGGGACTATGGCTACACCTTC
NA	NA	TRBV18	TRBJ1-1	CASSPRAVWDAEAFF	TGTGCCAGCTCACCAAGAGCGGTTTGGGACGCTGAAGCTTTCTTT
NA	NA	TRBV7-9	TRBJ1-2	CASSLERSGRLYGYTF	TGTGCCAGCAGCTTAGAAAGGTCCGGACGGCTCTATGGCTACACCTTC
TRBD2	few	TRBV6-2/TRBV6-3	TRBJ2-5	CASSYFSFAGGQETQYF	TGTGCCAGCAGTTACTTCAGCTTCGCGGGAGGCCAAGAGACCCAGTACTTC
NA	few	TRBV9	TRBJ1-5	CASSVGGGSQPQHF	TGTGCCAGCAGCGTAGGGGGAGGGAGCCAGCCCCAGCATTTT
NA	many	TRBV29-1	TRBJ2-5	CSAGLGGIGETQYF	TGCAGCGCGGGATTAGGAGGGATCGGGGAGACCCAGTACTTC
TRBD1	NA	TRBV6-6	TRBJ2-1	CASSYSQGAGNEQLF	TGTGCCAGCAGTTACTCCCAGGGGGCTGGTAATGAGCAGCTCTTC
NA	NA	TRBV20-1	TRBJ2-3	CSASGGAGGGTDTQYF	TGCAGTGCTAGCGGGGGTGCAGGCGGGGGCACAGATACGCAGTATTTT
NA	many	TRBV7-9	TRBJ1-4	CASGHRARIEKLFF	TGTGCCAGCGGACATCGGGCTAGAATCGAAAAACTGTTTTTT
TRBD1	NA	TRBV5-6	TRBJ2-7	CASSATGGSSYEQYF	TGTGCCAGCAGCGCGACAGGGGGGAGCTCCTACGAGCAGTACTTC
NA	many	TRBV20-1	TRBJ2-1	CSARDSAAAVVNEQFF	TGCAGTGCTAGAGATTCGGCGGCGGCCGTAGTCAATGAGCAGTTCTTC
TRBD2	once	TRBV12-3/TRBV12-4	TRBJ2-1	CASSFFTSGGVKHEQFF	TGTGCCAGCAGTTTTTTCACTAGCGGGGGGGTCAAGCATGAGCAGTTCTTC
TRBD1	few	TRBV6-2/TRBV6-3	TRBJ2-5	CASSSGQGTQYF	TGTGCCAGCAGTTCGGGACAGGGGACCCAGTACTTC
NA	many	TRBV5-6	TRBJ1-1	CASSFKGGTEAFF	TGTGCCAGCAGCTTCAAGGGTGGCACTGAAGCTTTCTTT
NA	NA	TRBV6-2/TRBV6-3	TRBJ2-6	CASTWGPAGLGSGANVLTF	TGTGCCAGCACGTGGGGACCAGCCGGACTTGGCTCTGGGGCCAACGTCCTGACTTTC
NA	NA	TRBV15	TRBJ1-4	CATSPCVDNEKLFF	TGTGCCACCAGCCCCTGTGTGGATAATGAAAAACTGTTTTTT
NA	few	TRBV15	TRBJ2-7	CATSRVGASSYEQYF	TGTGCCACCAGCAGAGTTGGGGCCAGCTCCTACGAGCAGTACTTC
NA	NA	TRBV11-2	TRBJ2-2	CASTSATTGELFF	TGTGCCAGCACCTCAGCAACGACCGGGGAGCTGTTTTTT
NA	few	TRBV5-1	TRBJ1-2	CASSFTGARDGYTF	TGCGCCAGCAGCTTCACCGGCGCCCGGGATGGCTACACCTTC
TRBD2	NA	TRBV6-1	TRBJ2-1	CASSVGLVNEQFF	TGTGCCAGCAGTGTGGGACTAGTGAATGAGCAGTTCTTC